Shown below are 7 T cell receptor beta chains from a single sample sequenced in a study of control samples from healthy donors and cancer patients. Sequenced by immunoSEQ multiplex PCR; TCRdb stores in-frame clones only, minus some. In the table there are hundreds of thousands of clones, roughly 90% of which are singletons. The material sequenced was PBMCs. These TCRs come from a man in his forties with head and neck cancer.

Note on this clone: The same CDR3 also results from other DNA sequences found in this sample. The chain links TRBV5-1 to TRBJ2-5, with TRBD2 matching 7 bases. Germline lookup yields CDR1 SGHRS and CDR2 YFSETQ. The CDR3 is made up of 14 amino acids. V lost 1 base to trimming and J lost 2 bases; unmatched junction nucleotides: 2. CDR3 DNA sequence: TGCGCCAGCAGCTTGACCGGGGGGCAAGAGACCCAGTACTTC. Amino acid sequence: CASSLTGGQETQYF.

V and J are TRBV7-9 and TRBJ2-5; 9 bases agree with TRBD2. The CDR3 sequence is 14 residues long. Trimming took 4 bases from V and 3 from J; bases not matched to a gene: 3. CDR1 SEHNR and CDR2 FQNEAQ come from the germline V gene (reference sequence). CDR3: CASSSLAGKETQYF. The CDR3 coding sequence is TGTGCCAGCAGCTCCCTAGCGGGGAAAGAGACCCAGTACTTC. Together with reference TRBV7-9 and TRBJ2-5, the CDR3 gives the full variable domain: DTGVSQNPRHKITKRGQNVTFRCDPISEHNRLYWYRQTLGQGPEFLTYFQNEAQLEKSRLLSDRFSAERPKGSFSTLEIQRTEQGDSAMYLCASSSLAGKETQYFGPGTRLLVL.

V usage is TRBV28 and J usage is TRBJ2-5; a weak D match, TRBD2 (5 bases). This CDR3 region has 13 residues. The germline gives CDR1 MDHEN, CDR2 SYDVKM. Trimming cost V 3 bases and J 7 bases, with 12 bases left between them. The CDR3 DNA reads as TGTGCCAGCAGTTTCCTAGCAAGGTGGACCCAGTACTTC. Amino acid sequence: CASSFLARWTQYF.

The chain joins TRBV5-1 to TRBJ2-7; 9 nucleotides match TRBD1. V gave up 4 bases and J gave up 4 bases; unmatched junction bases: 3. The CDR3 loop spans 13 amino acids. The germline V gene has CDR1 SGHRS and CDR2 YFSETQ. The CDR3 DNA sequence: TGCGCCAGCAGCCGGGGACAGGGTTACGAGCAGTACTTC. Translated, it gives CASSRGQGYEQYF.

J is TRBJ2-2 and V is TRBV6-4, with D unclear. Germline CDR1 reads MRHNA; CDR2 reads SNTAGT. The V gene lost 2 bases and the J gene lost 8 bases, with 12 bases spanning the gap. This CDR3 region has 14 residues. For the CDR3, the DNA is TGTGCCAGCAGTGACCGCGGATTCCGAGGGGAGCTGTTTTTT. Translation: CASSDRGFRGELFF.

The chain links TRBV4-1 to TRBJ1-4; 9 nucleotides line up with TRBD1. With V trimmed by 5 bases and J by 6 bases, 7 bases remained unmatched. The germline V gene encodes CDR1 MGHRA and CDR2 YSYEKL. There are 15 residues in the CDR3. Here the CDR3 reads CASSFRTGADEKLFF. CDR3 nucleotides: TGCGCCAGCAGCTTTCGGACAGGGGCGGATGAAAAACTGTTTTTT.

The CDR3 sequence: CASSFQGAYGYTF. CDR3 nucleotide sequence: TGTGCCAGCAGCTTCCAGGGGGCTTACGGCTACACCTTC. The rearrangement joins TRBV5-6 to TRBJ1-2, with TRBD1 identical over 8 bases. CDR1 and CDR2 (germline): SGHDT, YYEEEE. This CDR3 contains 13 residues. V shed 2 bases and J 8 bases; nucleotides not matched to a gene: 5.